The clone carrying this T cell receptor beta chain was detected many times. Its antigen remains unknown. The data were taken from a study of T cells after yellow fever vaccination. Background on the study: Fractions of low cell number were prepared using SMART-Seq v4 Ultra Low Input.

Universal primer sites and UMIs were introduced during 5'RACE template-switching synthesis of TCR cDNA. TCRdb redid the calling of the 5' RACE reads with MiXCR, one entry per CDR3 protein. The sample holds about 240,000 distinct CDR3 sequences, approximately 3.5% seen once. Findings and caveats of the study: Post-booster repertoires again held most primary-vaccination clones (roughly 96% CD4, just under 90% CD8).

The V end was cut by 4 bases, the J end by 0 bases, with 11 bases between. Germline CDR1 and CDR2: SGHKS and YYEKEE (reference sequence). The CDR3 length is 15 residues. The rearrangement joins TRBV5-5 to TRBJ1-3, with no clear D. Sample: PBMCs, taken 15 days after the yellow fever booster vaccination. This sequence was found in a man in his late teens or twenties who received the YFV17D yellow fever vaccine. The CDR3 region has the DNA TGTGCCAGCAGCCCGGATTCTTTCTCTGGAAACACCATATATTTT. It translates to CASSPDSFSGNTIYF.